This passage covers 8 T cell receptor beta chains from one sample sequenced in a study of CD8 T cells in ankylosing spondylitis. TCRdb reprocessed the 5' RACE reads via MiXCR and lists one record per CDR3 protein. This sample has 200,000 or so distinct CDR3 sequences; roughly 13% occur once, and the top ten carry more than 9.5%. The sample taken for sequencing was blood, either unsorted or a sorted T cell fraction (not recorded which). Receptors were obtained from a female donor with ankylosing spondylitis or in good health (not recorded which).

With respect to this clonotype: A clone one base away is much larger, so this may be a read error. The CDR3 loop is CASSYSVLGSASGTDTQNF. For the CDR3, the DNA is TGTGCCAGCAGTTACTCGGTCCTGGGTAGCGCTAGTGGCACAGATACGCAGAATTTT. V and J are TRBV6-5 and TRBJ2-3, with a weak D call TRBD2 (5 bases). Germline V CDR1 and CDR2: MNHEY, SVGAGI. The CDR3 extends over 19 amino acids.

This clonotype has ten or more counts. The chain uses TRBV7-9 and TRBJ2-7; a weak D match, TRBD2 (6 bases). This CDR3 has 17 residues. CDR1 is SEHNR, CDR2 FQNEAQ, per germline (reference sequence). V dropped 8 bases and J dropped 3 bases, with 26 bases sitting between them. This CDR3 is CASCDSGLWGDHYEQYF. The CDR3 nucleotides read TGTGCCAGCTGTGATTCCGGGTTGTGGGGGGACCACTACGAGCAGTACTTC.

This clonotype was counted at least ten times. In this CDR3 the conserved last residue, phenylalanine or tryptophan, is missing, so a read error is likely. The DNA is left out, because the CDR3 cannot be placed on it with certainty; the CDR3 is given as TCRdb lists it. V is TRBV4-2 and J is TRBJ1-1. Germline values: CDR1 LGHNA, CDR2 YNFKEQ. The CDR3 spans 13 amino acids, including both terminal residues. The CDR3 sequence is CASSQVRLSLPLL.

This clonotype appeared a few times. The CDR3 nucleotides are TGTGCCAGCAGCCGCTCCCATCTCTCTGGAAACACCATATATTTT. Protein product: CASSRSHLSGNTIYF. The genes are TRBV7-8 and TRBJ1-3; D unclear. The germline V gene has CDR1 SGHVS and CDR2 FQNEAQ. The V end was cut by 5 bases, the J end by 0 bases, with 11 bases between. This CDR3 is built from 15 residues.

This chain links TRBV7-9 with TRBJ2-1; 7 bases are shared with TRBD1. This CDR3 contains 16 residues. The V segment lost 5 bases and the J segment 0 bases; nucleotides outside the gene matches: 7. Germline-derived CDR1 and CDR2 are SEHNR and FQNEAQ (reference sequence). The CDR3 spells CASSPGQASSYNEQFF. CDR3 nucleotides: TGTGCCAGCAGCCCCGGACAGGCAAGCTCCTACAATGAGCAGTTCTTC.

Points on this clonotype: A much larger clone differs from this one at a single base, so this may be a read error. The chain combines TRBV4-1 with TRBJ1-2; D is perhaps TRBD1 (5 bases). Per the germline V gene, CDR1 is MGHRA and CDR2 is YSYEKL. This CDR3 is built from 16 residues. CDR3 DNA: TGCGCCAGCAGCCAAGCCCTACAGGCGTCTAACTATGGCAACACCTTC. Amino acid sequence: CASSQALQASNYGNTF.

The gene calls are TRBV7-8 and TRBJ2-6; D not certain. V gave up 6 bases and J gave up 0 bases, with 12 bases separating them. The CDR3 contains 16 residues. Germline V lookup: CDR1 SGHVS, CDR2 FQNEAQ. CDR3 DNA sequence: TGTGCCAGCAGTTTACAAATTAGCTCTGGGGCCAACGTCCTGACTTTC. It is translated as CASSLQISSGANVLTF.

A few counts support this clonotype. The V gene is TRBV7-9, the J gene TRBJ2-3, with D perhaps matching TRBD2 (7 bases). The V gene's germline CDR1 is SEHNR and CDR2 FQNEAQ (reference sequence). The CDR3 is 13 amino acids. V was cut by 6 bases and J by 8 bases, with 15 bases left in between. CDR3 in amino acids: CASRPYREGTQYF. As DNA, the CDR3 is TGTGCCAGCAGGCCCTACAGGGAGGGTACGCAGTATTTT.